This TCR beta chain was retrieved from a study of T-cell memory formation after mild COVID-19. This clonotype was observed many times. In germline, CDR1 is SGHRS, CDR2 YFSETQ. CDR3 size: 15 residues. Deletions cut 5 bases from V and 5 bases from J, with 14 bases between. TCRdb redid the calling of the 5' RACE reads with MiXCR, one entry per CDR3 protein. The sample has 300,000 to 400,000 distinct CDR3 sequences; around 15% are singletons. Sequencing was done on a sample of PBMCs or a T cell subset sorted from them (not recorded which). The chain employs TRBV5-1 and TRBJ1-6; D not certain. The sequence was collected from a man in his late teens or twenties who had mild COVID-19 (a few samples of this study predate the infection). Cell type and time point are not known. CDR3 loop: CASRSDGADNSPLHF. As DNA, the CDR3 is TGCGCCAGCAGGTCTGACGGAGCCGATAATTCACCCCTCCACTTT.